Listed below are T cell receptor beta chains from one sample, sequenced in a study of blood T cell repertoires in COVID-19. Method: immunoSEQ multiplex PCR; TCRdb's copy keeps in-frame clones and lacks some. The sample lists under 300,000 clones; around 92% were seen once. Sequenced: PBMCs or T cells enriched from blood (not recorded which). These receptor sequences come from a woman aged 60-70 years who had recovered from COVID-19. Each CDR3 is given without its conserved first and last residue. Fields, in order: V gene, J gene, CDR3 protein.

V: TRBV9; J: TRBJ2-1; CDR3: ASSVAPNEQF
V: TRBV9; J: TRBJ1-4; CDR3: ASSPSSTGGGEKLF
V: TRBV28; J: TRBJ1-5; CDR3: ASSLQGFVNQPQH
V: TRBV9; J: TRBJ1-4; CDR3: ASSVDRGQNEKLF
V: TRBV7-9; J: TRBJ1-1; CDR3: ASSEAVGANTEAF
V: TRBV19; J: TRBJ1-2; CDR3: ASSIGTAQNYGYT
V: TRBV28; J: TRBJ1-5; CDR3: ASSSGQGAEPQH
V: TRBV9; J: TRBJ2-5; CDR3: ASSAGVVAGEQETQY
V: TRBV12-3/TRBV12-4; J: TRBJ2-7; CDR3: ASSWGQSYEQY
V: TRBV19; J: TRBJ2-2; CDR3: ASSIPPRELF
V: TRBV7-9; J: TRBJ2-3; CDR3: ASSPSAGDTQY
V: TRBV28; J: TRBJ2-5; CDR3: ASSLPVAETQY
V: TRBV7-9; J: TRBJ2-5; CDR3: ASSLAGVRETQY
V: TRBV3-1/TRBV3-2; J: TRBJ2-2; CDR3: ASSQGGEAGELF
V: TRBV24-1; J: TRBJ2-3; CDR3: ATSDPGTSGDTQY
V: TRBV24-1; J: TRBJ2-5; CDR3: ATSDRQGAGETQY
V: TRBV10-2; J: TRBJ2-7; CDR3: ASSESSGLQKSQQY
V: TRBV11-1; J: TRBJ2-7; CDR3: ASSSRQTYEQY
V: TRBV7-3; J: TRBJ2-5; CDR3: ASSNTGTREETQY
V: TRBV3-1/TRBV3-2; J: TRBJ1-2; CDR3: ASSQVDRYYGYT